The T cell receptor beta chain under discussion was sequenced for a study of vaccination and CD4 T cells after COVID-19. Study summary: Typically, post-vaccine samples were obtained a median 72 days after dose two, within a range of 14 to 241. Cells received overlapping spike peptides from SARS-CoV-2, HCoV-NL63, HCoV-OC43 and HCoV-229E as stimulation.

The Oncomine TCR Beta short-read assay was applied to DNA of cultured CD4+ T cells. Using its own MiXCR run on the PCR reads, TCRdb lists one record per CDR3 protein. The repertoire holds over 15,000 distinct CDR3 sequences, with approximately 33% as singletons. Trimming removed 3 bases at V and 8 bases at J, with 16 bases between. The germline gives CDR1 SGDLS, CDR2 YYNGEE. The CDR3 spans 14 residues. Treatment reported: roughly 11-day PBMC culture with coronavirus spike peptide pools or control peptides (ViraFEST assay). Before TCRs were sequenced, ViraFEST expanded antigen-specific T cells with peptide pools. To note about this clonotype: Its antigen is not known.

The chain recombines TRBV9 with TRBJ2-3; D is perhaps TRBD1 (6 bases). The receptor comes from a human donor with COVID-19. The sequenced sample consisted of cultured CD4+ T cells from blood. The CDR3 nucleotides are TGTGCCAGCAGCGGGACAGAGGGTTATAGTACGCAGTATTTT. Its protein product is CASSGTEGYSTQYF.